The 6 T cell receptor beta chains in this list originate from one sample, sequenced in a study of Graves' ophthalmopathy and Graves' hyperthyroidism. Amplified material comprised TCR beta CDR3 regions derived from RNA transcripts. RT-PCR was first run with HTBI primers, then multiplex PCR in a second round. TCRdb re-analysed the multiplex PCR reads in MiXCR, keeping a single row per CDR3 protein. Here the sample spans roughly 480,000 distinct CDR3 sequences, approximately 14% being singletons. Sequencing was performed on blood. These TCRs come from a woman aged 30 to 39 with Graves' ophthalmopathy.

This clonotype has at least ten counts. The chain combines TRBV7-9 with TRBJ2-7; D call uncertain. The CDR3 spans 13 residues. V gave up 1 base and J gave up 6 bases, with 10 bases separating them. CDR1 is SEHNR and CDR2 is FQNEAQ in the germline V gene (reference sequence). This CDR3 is CASSLEGSGEQYF. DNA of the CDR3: TGTGCCAGCAGCTTAGAGGGATCGGGCGAGCAGTACTTC.

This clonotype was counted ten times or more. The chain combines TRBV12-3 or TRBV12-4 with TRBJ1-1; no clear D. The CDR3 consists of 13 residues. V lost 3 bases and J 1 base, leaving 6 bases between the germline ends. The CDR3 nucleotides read TGTGCCAGCAGTTTCGACCAGAACACTGAAGCTTTCTTT. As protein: CASSFDQNTEAFF.

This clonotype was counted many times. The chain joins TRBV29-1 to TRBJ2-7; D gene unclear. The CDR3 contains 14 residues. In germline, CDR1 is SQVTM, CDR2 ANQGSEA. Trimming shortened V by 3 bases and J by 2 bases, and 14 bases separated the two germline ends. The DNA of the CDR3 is TGCAGCGTTGAGGGCCCCGACGGCCCCTACGAGCAGTACTTC. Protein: CSVEGPDGPYEQYF.

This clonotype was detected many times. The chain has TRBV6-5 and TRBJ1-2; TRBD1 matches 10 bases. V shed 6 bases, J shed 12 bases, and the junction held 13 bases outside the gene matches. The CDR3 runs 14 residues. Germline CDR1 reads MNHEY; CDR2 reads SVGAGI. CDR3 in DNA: TGTGCCAGCAGATGGGACAGGGGTTCTTCACGGGACACCTTC. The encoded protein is CASRWDRGSSRDTF.

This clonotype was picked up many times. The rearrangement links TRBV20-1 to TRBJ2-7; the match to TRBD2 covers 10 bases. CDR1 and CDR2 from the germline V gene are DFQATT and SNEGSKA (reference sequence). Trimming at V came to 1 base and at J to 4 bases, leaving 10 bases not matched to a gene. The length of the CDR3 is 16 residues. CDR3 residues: CSARAIEAGGLYEQYF. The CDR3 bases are TGCAGTGCTAGAGCCATAGAAGCGGGAGGGCTATACGAGCAGTACTTC.

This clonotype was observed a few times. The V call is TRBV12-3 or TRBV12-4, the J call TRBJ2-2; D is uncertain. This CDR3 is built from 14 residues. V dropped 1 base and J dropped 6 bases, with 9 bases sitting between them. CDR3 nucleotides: TGTGCCAGCAGTTTAGGAATCGTCTCCGGGGAGCTGTTTTTT. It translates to CASSLGIVSGELFF.